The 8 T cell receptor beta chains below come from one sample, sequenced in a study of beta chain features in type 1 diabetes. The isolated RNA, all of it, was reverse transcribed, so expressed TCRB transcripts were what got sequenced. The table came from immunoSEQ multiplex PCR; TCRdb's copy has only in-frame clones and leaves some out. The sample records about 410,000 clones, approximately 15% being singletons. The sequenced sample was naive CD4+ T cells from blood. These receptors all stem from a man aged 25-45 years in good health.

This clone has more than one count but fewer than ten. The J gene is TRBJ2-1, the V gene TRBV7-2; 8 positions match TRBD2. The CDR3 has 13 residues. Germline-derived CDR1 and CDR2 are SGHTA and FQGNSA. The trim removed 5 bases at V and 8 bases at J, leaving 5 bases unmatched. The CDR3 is CASSPGTRHEQFF. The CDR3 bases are TGTGCCAGCAGCCCTGGGACTAGACATGAGCAGTTCTTC.

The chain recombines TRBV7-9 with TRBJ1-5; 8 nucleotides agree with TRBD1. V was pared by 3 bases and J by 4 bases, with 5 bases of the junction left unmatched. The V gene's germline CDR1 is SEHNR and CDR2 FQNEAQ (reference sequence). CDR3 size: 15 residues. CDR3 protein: CASSLGQGANQPQHF. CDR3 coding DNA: TGTGCCAGCAGCTTGGGGCAGGGGGCAAATCAGCCCCAGCATTTT.

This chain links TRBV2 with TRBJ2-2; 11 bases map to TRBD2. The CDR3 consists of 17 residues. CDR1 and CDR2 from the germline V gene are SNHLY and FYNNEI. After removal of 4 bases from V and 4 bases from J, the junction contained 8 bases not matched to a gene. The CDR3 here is CASSVEGLAVVTGELFF. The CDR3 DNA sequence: TGTGCCAGCAGTGTTGAGGGACTAGCGGTTGTCACCGGGGAGCTGTTTTTT.

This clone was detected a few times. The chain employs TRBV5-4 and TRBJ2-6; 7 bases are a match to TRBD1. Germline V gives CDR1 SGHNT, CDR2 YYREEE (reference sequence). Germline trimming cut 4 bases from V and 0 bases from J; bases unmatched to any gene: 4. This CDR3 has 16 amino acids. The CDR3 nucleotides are TGTGCCAGCAGCCGGGACAGAACCTCTGGGGCCAACGTCCTGACTTTC. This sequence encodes CASSRDRTSGANVLTF.

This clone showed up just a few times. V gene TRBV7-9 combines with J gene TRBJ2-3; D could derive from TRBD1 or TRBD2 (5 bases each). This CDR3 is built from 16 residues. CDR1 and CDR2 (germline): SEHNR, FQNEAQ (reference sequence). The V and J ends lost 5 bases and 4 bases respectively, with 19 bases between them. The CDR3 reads CASSRFLGPEPDTQYF. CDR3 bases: TGTGCCAGCAGCCGTTTTCTGGGACCCGAGCCAGATACGCAGTATTTT.

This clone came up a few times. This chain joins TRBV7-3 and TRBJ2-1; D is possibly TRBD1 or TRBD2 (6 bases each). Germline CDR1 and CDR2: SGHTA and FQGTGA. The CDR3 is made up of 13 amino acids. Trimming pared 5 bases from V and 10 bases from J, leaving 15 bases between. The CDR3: CASSGHREEEQFF. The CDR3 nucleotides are TGTGCCAGCAGCGGCCACAGGGAGGAGGAGCAGTTCTTC.

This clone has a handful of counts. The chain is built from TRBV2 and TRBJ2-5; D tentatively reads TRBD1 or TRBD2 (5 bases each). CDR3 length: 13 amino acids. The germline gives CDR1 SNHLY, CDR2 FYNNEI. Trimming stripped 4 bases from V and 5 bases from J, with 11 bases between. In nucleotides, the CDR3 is TGTGCCAGCAGTGTACTGGGACGGGAGACCCAGTACTTC. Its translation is CASSVLGRETQYF.

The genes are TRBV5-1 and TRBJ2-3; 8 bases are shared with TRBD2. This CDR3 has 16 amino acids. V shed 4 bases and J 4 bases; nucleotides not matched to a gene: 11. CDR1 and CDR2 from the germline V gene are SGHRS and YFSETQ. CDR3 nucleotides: TGCGCCAGCAGCAGCTGGGCGGGGGGAGGCTCAGATACGCAGTATTTT. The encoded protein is CASSSWAGGGSDTQYF.